This T cell receptor (beta chain) derives from a study of T cells in localized non-small cell lung cancer. Whole-study results and caveats: Uninvolved nearby lung showed the greatest T cell clonality, exceeding that found in tumor. Median detection of top 100 tumor clones in adjacent lung was 55 to 60 clones. Only one tumor region was sequenced, so heterogeneity remains possible.

TCRdb's copy holds only in-frame clones and misses some; the assay was immunoSEQ multiplex PCR. The repertoire holds 55,000 to 65,000 clones, roughly 89% seen once, with less than 25% in the top ten. About this clone: What it binds is unknown.

This clonotype was sampled from a man aged 40 to 69 with stage I squamous cell lung carcinoma. Source: peripheral blood, taken before any cancer treatment.

For the CDR3, the DNA is TGTGCCAGCAGCTTCTTAGGGCATGAGCAGTTCTTC. Encoded protein: CASSFLGHEQFF. The rearrangement joins TRBV27 to TRBJ2-1; D is unresolved. The length of the CDR3 is 12 residues. Trimming shortened V by 6 bases and J by 8 bases, and 11 bases separated the two germline ends. The germline gives CDR1 MNHEY, CDR2 SMNVEV (reference sequence).